These T cell receptor beta chains were read from a single sample in a study of T cell repertoires in cytomegalovirus infection. TCRdb redid the calling of the reads with MiXCR, one entry per CDR3 protein. The sample yields approximately 630,000 distinct CDR3 sequences, 20% to 30% seen once. The sequenced sample was CD8+ T cells from PBMCs. The receptor source for this set is a human donor in good health (CMV status not recorded). Some clones in this sample may be carry-over from other donors' samples. CDR3s include the opening cysteine and the closing phenylalanine or tryptophan. A D gene is named only where the DNA matches it firmly.

v_call,j_call,d_call,cdr3_aa
TRBV6-5,TRBJ2-1,-,CASSYSESSEQFF
TRBV20-1,TRBJ2-1,TRBD1,CSARFPLQGARYNEQFF
TRBV12-3/TRBV12-4,TRBJ2-1,TRBD2,CASSDTGTKYSEQFF
TRBV7-2,TRBJ2-3,TRBD1,CASSHLGQGTTDTQYF
TRBV4-1,TRBJ1-1,-,CASSHRQSGTEAFF
TRBV24-1,TRBJ2-5,TRBD1,CATSDGTEVKETQYF
TRBV7-9,TRBJ1-2,-,CASSARHNGYTF
TRBV28,TRBJ2-1,-,CASSSPERFQGSSLNNEQFF
TRBV4-1,TRBJ2-1,-,CASSPTTTHYNEQFF
TRBV7-8,TRBJ2-7,-,CASSLGPPGTPYEQYF
TRBV15,TRBJ2-1,-,CATSRVQGGNEQFF
TRBV14,TRBJ2-1,-,CVSSQDAYNEQFF
TRBV7-6,TRBJ2-1,-,CASSLTEPNEQFF
TRBV6-5,TRBJ1-1,-,CASSVIKGTEAFF
TRBV10-3,TRBJ2-5,TRBD1,CAISESGQEETQYF